This T cell receptor beta chain derives from a study of cytomegalovirus exposure and HLA in healthy donors. V trimming: 6 bases; J trimming: 4 bases; junction bases outside the gene matches: 10. CDR3 length: 15 amino acids. Looked up from germline, CDR1 is ENHRY and CDR2 is SYGVKD. Primers: 60 Vbeta forward and 13 Jbeta reverse. TCRdb's copy holds only in-frame clones and misses some; the assay was immunoSEQ multiplex PCR. The table shows over 120,000 clones, with roughly 79% occurring only once. This rearrangement joins TRBV10-3 to TRBJ2-5; TRBD2 matches at 8 bases. Sequences were obtained from PBMCs. The source is a man younger than 45 in good health and CMV-seropositive. CDR3 in amino acids: CAISPTLSGRETQYF. DNA of the CDR3: TGTGCCATCAGCCCTACCCTCAGCGGGAGAGAGACCCAGTACTTC.